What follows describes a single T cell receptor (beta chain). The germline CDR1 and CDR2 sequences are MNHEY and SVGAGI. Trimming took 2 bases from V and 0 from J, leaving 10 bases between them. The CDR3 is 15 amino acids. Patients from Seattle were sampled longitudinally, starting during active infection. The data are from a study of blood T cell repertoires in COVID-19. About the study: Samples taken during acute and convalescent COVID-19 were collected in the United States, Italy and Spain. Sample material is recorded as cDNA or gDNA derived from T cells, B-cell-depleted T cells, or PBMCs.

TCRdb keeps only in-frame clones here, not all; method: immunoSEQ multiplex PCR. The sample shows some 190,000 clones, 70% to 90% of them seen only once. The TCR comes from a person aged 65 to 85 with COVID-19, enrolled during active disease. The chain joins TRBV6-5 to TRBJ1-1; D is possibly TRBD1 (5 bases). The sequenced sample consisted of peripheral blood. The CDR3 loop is CASSYGSGLNTEAFF. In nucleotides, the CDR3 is TGTGCCAGCAGTTACGGTTCAGGGCTGAACACTGAAGCTTTCTTT.